The entry below gives a single TCR beta chain sequence along with its context. No antigen is known for it. No base quality information exists; no much larger clone differs at one position. This entry belongs to a study of blood T cell repertoires in COVID-19 (dated by TCRdb to the early 2020s). For context, the study as a whole: Collaborator samples came from the United States, Italy and Spain and covered acute and convalescent phases of COVID-19. A de-identified subject ID, COVID-19 status, age in years and sex were almost always included in the sample metadata. The material from the prospective study consisted of cDNA or gDNA derived from T cells, B-cell-depleted T cells, or PBMCs. The dataset comprised deeply sampled blood TCRbeta repertoires from subjects exposed to, actively infected with, or recovered from COVID-19. Samples were obtained from the ongoing ImmuneRACE study (first 160 participants) and from some 1,200 subjects provided by 6 global collaborators. A freely available public database, intended as a resource for researchers studying the immune response to SARS-CoV-2, is where the repertoires were released. Where HLA class I and class II types were available, the types were taken from metadata supplied by the sample provider, not from assay-based typing.

In the prospective study, participants were roughly 18 to 90 years old, resided in around 25 geographic areas of the United States, and were enrolled through a virtual design. Cohort assignment in the prospective study relied on participant-reported clinical history from a screening survey and a study questionnaire. In the prospective study, whole blood, serum and a nasopharyngeal or oropharyngeal swab were collected from each participant by mobile phlebotomists. Over an approximately two-month period, participants in the prospective study had the option of providing additional blood draws and questionnaires. Before DNA extraction, prospective study blood samples were shipped either frozen or at room temperature. What the work shows at the level of the full study, not this receptor alone: The quantity of clinical and demographic metadata differed by source and by participant and was supplied without curation.

V is trimmed back by 3 bases and J by 1 base, and the junction contains 5 bases that no gene match accounts for. CDR3 length: 15 amino acids, cysteine to phenylalanine. Of all the DNA, just the CDR3 is kept, 45 bases in frame from base 1. The germline V gene gives CDR1 as SGDLS and CDR2 as YYNGEE. The immunoSEQ Assay, a bias-controlled multiplex PCR, was used to amplify TCRbeta CDR3 regions from genomic DNA. The paper's processing steps were these. Within the assay, amplification of reference gene primers was used to estimate how many nucleated cells each sample contained. To quantify the absolute abundance of each unique TCRbeta CDR3 rearrangement, sequence reads were collapsed and filtered. Productive Simpson clonality was computed per sample as the square root of Simpson's diversity index over productive rearrangements. The clones in this table, taken by TCRdb from immuneACCESS, are in-frame only. Not every clone is retained; where verified, under half of the shortfall comes from an unresolved V gene, and the cause of the rest is unknown. The V and J calls and clone size are taken from that table; D and trimming were inferred from the DNA. The sample data list a few hundred thousand clones, and around 84% of these were observed just once. Around 4.5% of the sample rests with the top ten.

The sequence derives from a man aged 25-45 years with acute COVID-19. The sample taken for sequencing was PBMCs or T cells enriched from blood (not recorded which). The sequence is built from TRBV9 and TRBJ2-7; TRBD1 agrees with 9 junctional bases. For the CDR3, the sequence is CASSGTGTGSYEQYF. The DNA reads TGTGCCAGCAGCGGGACCGGGACAGGGTCCTACGAGCAGTACTTC.